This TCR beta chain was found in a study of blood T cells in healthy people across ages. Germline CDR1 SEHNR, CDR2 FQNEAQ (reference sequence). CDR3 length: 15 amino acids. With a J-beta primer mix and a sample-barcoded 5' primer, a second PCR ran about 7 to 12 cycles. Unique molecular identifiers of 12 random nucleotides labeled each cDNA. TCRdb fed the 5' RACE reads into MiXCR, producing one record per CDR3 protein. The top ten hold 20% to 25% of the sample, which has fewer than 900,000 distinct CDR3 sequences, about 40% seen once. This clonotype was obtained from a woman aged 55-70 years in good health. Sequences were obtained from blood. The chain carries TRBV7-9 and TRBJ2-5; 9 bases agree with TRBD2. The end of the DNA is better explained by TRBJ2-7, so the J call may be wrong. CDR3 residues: CASSPSGTSWNEQYF. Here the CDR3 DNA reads TGTGCCAGCAGCCCATCCGGGACTAGCTGGAACGAGCAGTACTTC.